The rows below give T cell receptor beta chains drawn from one sample of a study of blood T cell repertoires in COVID-19. TCRdb's table, derived via immunoSEQ multiplex PCR, lists solely in-frame clones and lacks some. The profile shows 53,000 or so clones, 77% of them singletons. The sample comprised peripheral blood. These receptors all stem from a man aged 70-80 years with active or convalescent COVID-19. The CDR3 runs from the conserved cysteine through the conserved F or W. Fields, in order: J gene, D gene, clone size, V gene, CDR3 protein, CDR3 DNA. The D gene is left open where the match is weak. Some rows mark clone size as missing; the rest say once, few, many or name a class of expanded clone.

J: TRBJ2-5
D: .
size: once
V: TRBV11-2
CDR3: CASTWTRRHQETQYF
DNA: TGTGCCAGCACCTGGACTCGACGCCACCAAGAGACCCAGTACTTC

J: TRBJ2-3
D: .
size: once
V: TRBV7-5
CDR3: CARRRKLAGGTDTQYF
DNA: TGTGCCAGAAGACGTAAACTAGCGGGGGGCACAGATACGCAGTATTTT

J: TRBJ2-5
D: .
size: .
V: TRBV7-6
CDR3: CASSLGHLSQETQYF
DNA: TGTGCCAGCAGCTTGGGACATCTCAGCCAAGAGACCCAGTACTTC

J: TRBJ1-1
D: .
size: many
V: TRBV4-1
CDR3: CASSHSTGSNTEAFF
DNA: TGCGCCAGCAGCCATTCGACAGGATCCAACACTGAAGCTTTCTTT

J: TRBJ1-2
D: .
size: .
V: TRBV5-1
CDR3: CASSLTGSNSIGGYTF
DNA: TGCGCCAGCAGCTTGACAGGGAGTAATTCTATCGGTGGCTACACCTTC

J: TRBJ2-7
D: .
size: few
V: TRBV6-5
CDR3: CASSPISRLYEQYF
DNA: TGTGCCAGCAGTCCAATAAGCAGACTCTACGAGCAGTACTTC

J: TRBJ1-5
D: TRBD1
size: once
V: TRBV6-5
CDR3: CASRGTGHNQPQHF
DNA: TGTGCCAGCAGGGGGACAGGGCACAATCAGCCCCAGCATTTT

J: TRBJ1-2
D: TRBD1
size: few
V: TRBV7-2
CDR3: CASSPSGGPRYGYTF
DNA: TGTGCCAGCAGCCCATCAGGGGGGCCCAGATATGGCTACACCTTC

J: TRBJ1-1
D: .
size: .
V: TRBV13
CDR3: CASSSYFAGANTEAFF
DNA: TGTGCCAGCAGCTCCTACTTCGCGGGTGCGAACACTGAAGCTTTCTTT

J: TRBJ2-3
D: TRBD2
size: .
V: TRBV6-6
CDR3: CASSRGLAGLTDTQYF
DNA: TGTGCCAGCAGTCGAGGACTAGCGGGACTCACAGATACGCAGTATTTT

J: TRBJ1-1
D: .
size: few
V: TRBV7-2
CDR3: CASGTLGQKNTEAFF
DNA: TGTGCCAGCGGAACCTTGGGACAAAAGAACACTGAAGCTTTCTTT

J: TRBJ2-3
D: TRBD2
size: .
V: TRBV24-1
CDR3: CATSDLKRGYTDTQYF
DNA: TGTGCCACCAGTGATTTGAAGCGGGGGTACACAGATACGCAGTATTTT

J: TRBJ2-1
D: TRBD2
size: .
V: TRBV7-9
CDR3: CASSFQLAGAGNEQFF
DNA: TGTGCCAGCAGCTTTCAACTAGCGGGAGCAGGCAATGAGCAGTTCTTC

J: TRBJ1-1
D: TRBD1
size: once
V: TRBV2
CDR3: CASRGQGTTEAFF
DNA: TGTGCCAGCAGGGGACAGGGGACCACTGAAGCTTTCTTT

J: TRBJ1-4
D: .
size: .
V: TRBV5-1
CDR3: CASSSGPSNEKLFF
DNA: TGCGCCAGCAGCTCTGGGCCCAGTAATGAAAAACTGTTTTTT

J: TRBJ1-5
D: .
size: few
V: TRBV3-1/TRBV3-2
CDR3: CASSQDPPGSNQPQHF
DNA: TGTGCCAGCAGCCAAGATCCTCCAGGTAGCAATCAGCCCCAGCATTTT

J: TRBJ1-1
D: TRBD1
size: .
V: TRBV29-1
CDR3: CSVEQGQRAFF
DNA: TGCAGCGTTGAACAGGGACAGAGGGCTTTCTTT

J: TRBJ1-1
D: .
size: .
V: TRBV3-1/TRBV3-2
CDR3: CASSRTENTEAFF
DNA: TGTGCCAGCAGCCGTACAGAGAACACTGAAGCTTTCTTT

J: TRBJ2-5
D: TRBD2
size: .
V: TRBV5-1
CDR3: CASSSGLAQETQYF
DNA: TGCGCCAGCAGCTCGGGACTAGCCCAAGAGACCCAGTACTTC

J: TRBJ2-2
D: TRBD1
size: .
V: TRBV5-4
CDR3: CASSRDRGGTGELFF
DNA: TGTGCCAGCAGCCGGGACAGGGGGGGCACCGGGGAGCTGTTTTTT

J: TRBJ2-3
D: .
size: .
V: TRBV11-1
CDR3: CASSLISGRNVDTQYF
DNA: TGTGCCAGCAGCTTAATTAGCGGAAGAAACGTAGATACGCAGTATTTT

J: TRBJ2-3
D: TRBD1
size: .
V: TRBV19
CDR3: CASSIVTGDTDTQYF
DNA: TGTGCCAGTAGTATAGTTACAGGGGACACAGATACGCAGTATTTT

J: TRBJ1-1
D: TRBD1
size: .
V: TRBV10-3
CDR3: CAILGQGGTEAFF
DNA: TGTGCCATCCTGGGACAGGGAGGGACTGAAGCTTTCTTT

J: TRBJ1-1
D: TRBD1
size: .
V: TRBV10-3
CDR3: CAISPTGDNTEAFF
DNA: TGTGCCATCAGTCCTACAGGGGATAACACTGAAGCTTTCTTT

J: TRBJ2-3
D: TRBD2
size: .
V: TRBV5-6
CDR3: CASRLTSGRGNTQYF
DNA: TGTGCCAGCAGACTGACTAGCGGGAGGGGAAATACGCAGTATTTT

J: TRBJ1-1
D: .
size: .
V: TRBV19
CDR3: CASTPALVMNTEAFF
DNA: TGTGCCAGTACCCCAGCGTTGGTTATGAACACTGAAGCTTTCTTT

J: TRBJ1-2
D: TRBD1
size: .
V: TRBV13
CDR3: CASSPLGSPGGFYGYTF
DNA: TGTGCCAGCAGCCCCCTCGGTTCTCCAGGGGGCTTCTATGGCTACACCTTC

J: TRBJ1-1
D: TRBD1
size: .
V: TRBV19
CDR3: CASSIDVKGATEAFF
DNA: TGTGCCAGTAGTATAGATGTAAAGGGGGCCACTGAAGCTTTCTTT

J: TRBJ1-5
D: TRBD1
size: .
V: TRBV27
CDR3: CASSLGGQASNQPQHF
DNA: TGTGCCAGCAGTTTAGGGGGACAGGCGAGCAATCAGCCCCAGCATTTT

J: TRBJ1-1
D: .
size: .
V: TRBV7-6
CDR3: CASSPLLDTYRTEAFF
DNA: TGTGCCAGCAGCCCGCTACTCGACACATACAGAACTGAAGCTTTCTTT

J: TRBJ2-1
D: TRBD1
size: .
V: TRBV29-1
CDR3: CSALDRGRFNEQFF
DNA: TGCAGCGCCTTGGACAGGGGGCGTTTCAATGAGCAGTTCTTC

J: TRBJ1-5
D: TRBD1
size: .
V: TRBV29-1
CDR3: CSARQGWDQPQHF
DNA: TGCAGCGCCAGACAGGGTTGGGATCAGCCCCAGCATTTT

J: TRBJ2-3
D: TRBD2
size: once
V: TRBV10-3
CDR3: CAIKTSGRATEDTQYF
DNA: TGTGCCATCAAAACTAGCGGGAGGGCTACAGAAGATACGCAGTATTTT

J: TRBJ1-1
D: TRBD1
size: .
V: TRBV5-1
CDR3: CASSFPDRVNTEAFF
DNA: TGCGCCAGCAGCTTTCCGGACAGGGTGAACACTGAAGCTTTCTTT

J: TRBJ1-1
D: .
size: few
V: TRBV11-2
CDR3: CASSLVGGANTEAFF
DNA: TGTGCCAGCAGTCTCGTGGGGGGAGCGAACACTGAAGCTTTCTTT

J: TRBJ1-1
D: TRBD1
size: .
V: TRBV6-2/TRBV6-3
CDR3: CASSSLRTGLNTEAFF
DNA: TGTGCCAGCAGTTCCCTTAGGACAGGCCTGAACACTGAAGCTTTCTTT

J: TRBJ1-6
D: TRBD1
size: .
V: TRBV5-1
CDR3: CASSLALPGQGFYSPLHF
DNA: TGCGCCAGCAGCTTGGCGCTACCGGGACAGGGGTTTTATTCACCCCTCCACTTT

J: TRBJ2-1
D: .
size: .
V: TRBV6-5
CDR3: CASNRAWGNEQFF
DNA: TGTGCCAGTAACAGGGCGTGGGGCAATGAGCAGTTCTTC

J: TRBJ2-7
D: TRBD1
size: few
V: TRBV11-3
CDR3: CASSLARGQGNEQYF
DNA: TGTGCCAGCAGCTTAGCGCGAGGACAGGGGAACGAGCAGTACTTC

J: TRBJ2-3
D: TRBD2
size: .
V: TRBV14
CDR3: CASSLAGITDTQYF
DNA: TGTGCCAGCAGCCTAGCGGGAATCACAGATACGCAGTATTTT

J: TRBJ2-5
D: TRBD1
size: .
V: TRBV29-1
CDR3: CSVDRGLETQYF
DNA: TGCAGCGTTGACAGGGGGCTAGAGACCCAGTACTTC

J: TRBJ1-3
D: .
size: .
V: TRBV28
CDR3: CASGRTAVNTIYF
DNA: TGTGCCAGCGGGAGGACGGCGGTAAACACCATATATTTT

J: TRBJ1-1
D: TRBD1
size: .
V: TRBV5-8
CDR3: CASSLGTGLDITEAFF
DNA: TGTGCCAGCAGCTTGGGGACAGGGCTCGATATCACTGAAGCTTTCTTT

J: TRBJ2-7
D: .
size: .
V: TRBV6-6
CDR3: CASTLGRVYEQYF
DNA: TGTGCCAGCACCCTTGGGCGCGTCTACGAGCAGTACTTC

J: TRBJ2-3
D: TRBD2
size: .
V: TRBV5-1
CDR3: CASSWRGGRVDTQYF
DNA: TGCGCCAGCAGCTGGCGGGGGGGGCGCGTAGATACGCAGTATTTT

J: TRBJ2-7
D: .
size: once
V: TRBV11-3
CDR3: CASSLGQVYEQYF
DNA: TGTGCCAGCAGCTTAGGGCAGGTCTACGAGCAGTACTTC

J: TRBJ2-3
D: TRBD2
size: .
V: TRBV18
CDR3: CASSLGLAPDTQYF
DNA: TGTGCCAGCTCCCTGGGACTAGCGCCAGATACGCAGTATTTT

J: TRBJ1-1
D: .
size: .
V: TRBV12-5
CDR3: CASGKTASTEAFF
DNA: TGTGCTAGTGGGAAGACAGCGTCCACTGAAGCTTTCTTT

J: TRBJ2-1
D: TRBD1
size: .
V: TRBV7-3
CDR3: CASSLYPIRDREAYNEQFF
DNA: TGTGCCAGCAGCCTATATCCAATTAGGGACAGGGAAGCCTACAATGAGCAGTTCTTC

J: TRBJ1-2
D: TRBD1
size: .
V: TRBV4-1
CDR3: CASSQAVGTANYGYTF
DNA: TGCGCCAGCAGCCAAGCTGTGGGGACAGCTAACTATGGCTACACCTTC

J: TRBJ2-7
D: .
size: .
V: TRBV25-1
CDR3: CASSRKGVEQYF
DNA: TGTGCCAGCAGTCGTAAAGGGGTCGAGCAGTACTTC

J: TRBJ2-1
D: TRBD2
size: .
V: TRBV5-6
CDR3: CASSNRDYYNEQFF
DNA: TGTGCCAGCAGCAACCGGGACTACTACAATGAGCAGTTCTTC

J: TRBJ2-5
D: .
size: .
V: TRBV19
CDR3: CASSWAGQETQYF
DNA: TGTGCCAGTAGTTGGGCAGGGCAAGAGACCCAGTACTTC

J: TRBJ2-1
D: TRBD2
size: .
V: TRBV5-1
CDR3: CASSGGTSGRQNEQFF
DNA: TGCGCCAGCAGCGGGGGGACTAGCGGGAGGCAGAATGAGCAGTTCTTC

J: TRBJ2-7
D: TRBD2
size: .
V: TRBV12-5
CDR3: CASGLGGGGSYEQYF
DNA: TGTGCTAGTGGTTTGGGGGGCGGCGGGAGCTACGAGCAGTACTTC